The 7 T cell receptor beta chains given below trace back to one sample, sequenced in a study of Ad26.COV2.S vaccination and SARS-CoV-2 variants. Treatment defined: over 15 received Ad26.COV2.S at low or high dose, single or two shots; roughly five received placebo; per-sample allocation not given. The investigators took samples on day 63 after the first vaccine or placebo injection. Sequencing was performed with immunoSEQ multiplex PCR; in TCRdb, only in-frame clones are kept and a portion is missing. The table lists about 400,000 clones, around nine tenths of them singletons. This material consisted of peripheral blood, taken in a trial of Ad26.COV2.S vaccine versus placebo. The receptors were sampled from a person between 18 and 60 years old who received the Ad26.COV2.S COVID-19 vaccine or a placebo.

The J gene is TRBJ2-7, the V gene TRBV4-2; 11 bases are a match to TRBD2. Germline loops: CDR1 LGHNA, CDR2 YNFKEQ. The V and J ends lost 0 bases and 2 bases, in that order; junction bases with no gene match: 9. This CDR3 region has 18 residues. The DNA for the CDR3 is TGTGCCAGCAGCCAAGAGGGGCTAGCGGGAGGAGGAACCTACGAGCAGTACTTC. This gives the protein CASSQEGLAGGGTYEQYF.

The J gene is TRBJ1-1, the V gene TRBV7-9; possible D gene TRBD1, 6 bases. The CDR3 sequence is 16 residues long. Per germline, CDR1 SEHNR and CDR2 FQNEAQ (reference sequence). V shed 0 bases and J shed 5 bases, with 16 bases lying between them. CDR3: CASSLARDNLGTEAFF. CDR3 nucleotides: TGTGCCAGCAGCTTAGCCCGGGACAACCTAGGGACTGAAGCTTTCTTT.

Only a few counts were recorded for this clone. V gene TRBV28 combines with J gene TRBJ2-7; D remains ambiguous. The germline V gene encodes CDR1 MDHEN and CDR2 SYDVKM. V lost 5 bases, J lost 5 bases, and 19 bases lay in between. The CDR3 has 15 amino acids. The CDR3 reads CASSTLVSERNEQYF. The CDR3 nucleotides read TGTGCCAGCAGTACTCTAGTTTCGGAGAGGAACGAGCAGTACTTC.

V usage is TRBV18 and J usage is TRBJ2-7, with D tentatively TRBD1 or TRBD2 (5 bases each). V was cut by 3 bases and J by 2 bases, with 11 bases left in between. This CDR3 region has 14 residues. Germline V gene data show CDR1 as KGHSH and CDR2 as LQKENI. The CDR3: CASSPGAEAYEQYF. CDR3 nucleotide sequence: TGTGCCAGCTCACCCGGGGCCGAGGCCTACGAGCAGTACTTC.

V usage is TRBV18 and J usage is TRBJ2-5; D remains unclear. The V gene lost 1 base and the J gene lost 1 base, with 7 bases spanning the gap. This CDR3 contains 14 residues. From germline, CDR1 is KGHSH and CDR2 LQKENI. The CDR3 spells CASSPQGPQETQYF. For the CDR3, the DNA is TGTGCCAGCTCACCACAGGGTCCCCAAGAGACCCAGTACTTC.

The gene calls are TRBV6-5 and TRBJ1-2; TRBD1 agrees at 7 bases. Germline-derived CDR1 and CDR2 are MNHEY and SVGAGI. J was trimmed by 7 bases and V by 2 bases; bases with no gene match: 7. CDR3 size: 14 residues. CDR3 DNA sequence: TGTGCCAGCAGTTACGACAGGGTTTACTCTGGCTACACCTTC. Translating gives CASSYDRVYSGYTF.

The chain links TRBV19 to TRBJ2-3; TRBD2 matches at 11 bases. This CDR3 is 16 amino acids long. The ends lost 5 bases at V and 1 base at J; junction bases unmatched: 5. Germline CDR1 reads LNHDA; CDR2 reads SQIVND (reference sequence). CDR3: CASSLGLAVRTDTQYF. As DNA, the CDR3 is TGTGCCAGTAGTCTGGGACTAGCGGTGCGCACAGATACGCAGTATTTT.